This T cell receptor beta chain was sequenced for a study of vaccination and CD4 T cells after COVID-19. Cultured CD4+ T cells had their DNA profiled by the Oncomine TCR Beta short-read assay. TCRdb passed the PCR reads through MiXCR, listing each CDR3 protein once. The sample carries some 24,000 distinct CDR3 sequences, 30% recorded once. Specified time point: late sampling 161 to 241 days after vaccination in a few convalescent patients. Treatment meaning: approximately 9-day PBMC culture with coronavirus spike peptide pools or control peptides (ViraFEST assay). A word on this clonotype: Its antigen is currently unknown.

After removal of 5 bases from V and 6 bases from J, the junction contained 6 bases not matched to a gene. The germline gives CDR1 SGHTA, CDR2 FQGTGA. The CDR3 consists of 14 residues. The specimen comprised CD4+ T cells from blood, cultured in vitro, sampled about 7 months after SARS-CoV-2 vaccination. The chain recombines TRBV7-3 with TRBJ2-1, with TRBD2 identical over 8 bases. This receptor was identified in a human donor who had recovered from COVID-19. In nucleotides, the CDR3 is TGTGCCAGCAGCCAACGGGAGGGAGCCAATGAGCAGTTCTTC. Translation: CASSQREGANEQFF.